A single sample is the source of the 31 T cell receptor beta chains below, sequenced in a study of T cells in women clearing cervical HPV infection. Generated by immunoSEQ multiplex PCR, the TCRdb table keeps only in-frame clones and is missing some. This table lists about 30,000 clones. The sample taken for sequencing was blood buffy coat. These receptors were collected from a woman between 18 and 70 years old with a cervical HPV16 infection that either progressed to CIN3+ or cleared (not recorded which).

Worth noting for this clone: The CDR3 end lies 3 residues beyond the end of the read and is filled in from the germline J gene. The chain joins TRBV2 to TRBJ2-3, with TRBD1 identical over 10 bases. The trim removed 3 bases at V and 6 bases at J, leaving 6 bases unmatched. This CDR3 is built from 15 residues. Per the germline V gene, CDR1 is SNHLY and CDR2 is FYNNEI. This chain's CDR3 is CASSDMGQGSDTQYF. Partial CDR3 DNA: TGTGCCAGCAGTGATATGGGACAGGGGTCTGATACG. The full variable domain, completed using reference TRBV2 and TRBJ2-3, is EPEVTQTPSHQVTQMGQEVILRCVPISNHLYFYWYRQILGQKVEFLVSFYNNEISEKSEIFDDQFSVERPDGSNFTLKIRSTKLEDSAMYFCASSDMGQGSDTQYFGPGTRLTVL.

Regarding this clone: The read is 3 residues too short to cover the CDR3 end, so that end is filled in from the germline J gene. The gene calls are TRBV5-4 and TRBJ1-6; no definite D call. CDR3 length: 12 residues. CDR1 and CDR2 from the germline V gene are SGHNT and YYREEE (reference sequence). V lost 0 bases to trimming and J lost 12 bases, with 7 bases between them. The CDR3 DNA, read in part, is TGTGCCAGCAGCTTGGTTACCGGACCC. It encodes CASSLVTGP. The whole CDR3 is CASSLVTGPLHF.

Concerning this clone itself: The read comes to an end 3 residues before the CDR3 does, leaving the germline J gene to fill in the end. The chain is built from TRBV2 and TRBJ2-1, with 14 bases fitting TRBD2. The CDR3 loop spans 16 amino acids. Germline lookup yields CDR1 SNHLY and CDR2 FYNNEI. V lost 6 bases to trimming and J lost 4 bases; unmatched junction nucleotides: 5. The covered CDR3 bases are TGTGCCAGCAGGCACGGACTAGCGGGGGGATACAATGAG. This codes for CASRHGLAGGYNE. The entire CDR3 reads CASRHGLAGGYNEQFF.

Concerning this clone: The read ends 3 residues before the CDR3 terminus; that terminus is restored from the germline J gene. V usage is TRBV10-1 and J usage is TRBJ2-1, with D tentatively TRBD1 (6 bases). Germline CDR1 WNHNN, CDR2 SYGVQD (reference sequence). The CDR3 sequence is 14 residues long. V lost 3 bases to trimming and J lost 8 bases, with 14 bases between them. The part of the CDR3 DNA that was read is TGCGCCAGCAGTGACGGGCAGGGGTCGTATGAG. Its translation is CASSDGQGSYE. The whole CDR3 reads CASSDGQGSYEQFF.

With regard to this clone: Sequencing ends 3 residues short of the CDR3 end; the germline J gene provides the rest. V and J are TRBV20-1 and TRBJ1-2, with D perhaps TRBD1 (5 bases). Germline V lookup: CDR1 DFQATT, CDR2 SNEGSKA (reference sequence). Trimming took 1 base from V and 7 from J, leaving 22 bases between them. The CDR3 consists of 16 residues. The CDR3 is CSARGQGAGASGGYTF. The DNA read from the CDR3 is TGCAGTGCTAGAGGCCAAGGGGCAGGAGCTTCGGGTGGC.

Comments on this clone: From the germline J gene comes the end of the CDR3, since the read stops 3 residues before it. The chain recombines TRBV28 with TRBJ1-4, with 9 bases matching TRBD1. The CDR3 is 15 amino acids. CDR1 MDHEN and CDR2 SYDVKM come from the germline V gene. J lost 2 bases, V lost 6 bases, and 4 bases had no gene match. CDR3 sequence reads: CASSPGTGTNEKLFF. CDR3 bases read: TGTGCCAGCAGCCCGGGGACAGGGACTAATGAAAAA.

Regarding this clone: The read ends 3 residues before the CDR3 terminus; that terminus is restored from the germline J gene. The chain joins TRBV12-5 to TRBJ2-3, with 8 bases lining up with TRBD1. The CDR3 is made up of 12 amino acids. V trimming: 6 bases; J trimming: 6 bases; junction bases outside the gene matches: 2. Per germline, CDR1 LGHNT and CDR2 FRNRAP. The part of the CDR3 DNA that was read is TGTGCTAGTGGACAGGGGGGCGATACG. It codes for CASGQGGDT. From start to end, the CDR3 is CASGQGGDTQYF.

Turning to this clone: Read data end 3 residues before the CDR3 end; the end is taken from the germline J gene. The chain combines TRBV7-9 with TRBJ1-5, with D maybe TRBD1 (6 bases). The CDR3 is 14 residues long. Germline V gene sequence: CDR1 SEHNR, CDR2 FQNEAQ (reference sequence). CDR3 DNA (partial): TGTGCCAGCAGCTCCCGGACAGCACCAGATCCC. Translation: CASSSRTAPDP. Given in full, the CDR3 is CASSSRTAPDPQHF.

Comments on this clone: Coverage ceases 3 residues before the CDR3 finishes, and the germline J gene fills in the end. The rearrangement links TRBV29-1 to TRBJ2-1; TRBD2 matches 9 bases. Unmatched junction bases numbered 5, after V lost 7 bases and J lost 4 bases. The CDR3 sequence is 13 residues long. CDR1 is SQVTM, CDR2 ANQGSEA, per germline. CDR3 residues: CSGGTSLYNEQFF. The sequenced part of the CDR3 DNA is TGCAGCGGTGGGACTAGCCTTTACAATGAG.

With regard to this clone: The CDR3 end lies 3 residues beyond the end of the read and is filled in from the germline J gene. The chain recombines TRBV5-1 with TRBJ2-1; D perhaps matches TRBD2 (5 bases). The germline V and J ends were trimmed by 2 bases and 8 bases, with 14 bases remaining between them. This CDR3 has 14 residues. CDR1 SGHRS and CDR2 YFSETQ come from the germline V gene. CDR3 protein: CASSFVGEHYEQFF. Partial CDR3 DNA: TGCGCCAGCAGCTTCGTCGGGGAGCACTATGAG.

As to this clone: The read terminates 3 residues ahead of where the CDR3 ends, so the germline J gene completes it. The rearrangement links TRBV12-3 or TRBV12-4 to TRBJ2-5, with 11 bases aligning to TRBD2. The V segment lost 3 bases and the J segment 2 bases; nucleotides outside the gene matches: 5. This CDR3 has 16 amino acids. The CDR3 DNA, read in part, is TGTGCCAGCAGTTTGCGGGGGACTAGCGGACAAGAGACC. It specifies CASSLRGTSGQET. The entire CDR3 is CASSLRGTSGQETQYF.

As regards this clone: The DNA ends 3 residues before the CDR3 does, and the rest of the CDR3 is filled in from the germline J gene. V and J are TRBV7-2 and TRBJ1-6; perhaps TRBD1 as D (6 bases). CDR3 length: 16 residues. V was shortened by 0 bases and J by 5 bases, with 11 bases between the two germline ends. Germline CDR1 is SGHTA and CDR2 is FQGNSA. CDR3 protein: CASSLAGTFNNSPLHF. The DNA read from the CDR3 is TGTGCCAGCAGCTTAGCCGGGACATTCAATAATTCACCC.

To note about this clone: The read gets to within 3 residues of the CDR3 end, and the germline J gene fills in the rest. V gene TRBV5-4 combines with J gene TRBJ2-1, with D maybe TRBD2 (6 bases). This CDR3 contains 15 residues. Germline V gives CDR1 SGHNT, CDR2 YYREEE (reference sequence). V gave up 1 base and J gave up 7 bases, with 15 bases separating them. The CDR3 bases that were read are TGTGCCAGCAGCTTGAATGGGCGGGGCGGGAATGAG. It codes for CASSLNGRGGNE. The full CDR3 protein is CASSLNGRGGNEQFF. The full variable domain, rest sourced from reference TRBV5-4 and TRBJ2-1, is ETGVTQSPTHLIKTRGQQVTLRCSSQSGHNTVSWYQQALGQGPQFIFQYYREEENGRGNFPPRFSGLQFPNYSSELNVNALELDDSALYLCASSLNGRGGNEQFFGPGTRLTVL.

On this clone itself: The read gets to within 3 residues of the CDR3 end, and the germline J gene fills in the rest. The sample contains more than one DNA sequence encoding this CDR3. The chain links TRBV5-6 to TRBJ1-1; D unresolved. Germline CDR1 reads SGHDT; CDR2 reads YYEEEE. V lost 0 bases and J lost 1, with 4 bases in between. This CDR3 has 13 amino acids. The CDR3 sequence: CASSLGGNTEAFF. CDR3 DNA (partial): TGTGCCAGCAGCTTGGGAGGGAACACTGAA.

For this clone: From the germline J gene comes the end of the CDR3, since the read stops 3 residues before it. This chain connects TRBV6-1 to TRBJ2-5; 11 bases line up with TRBD2. Germline loops: CDR1 MNHNS, CDR2 SASEGT. The CDR3 is 15 amino acids. CDR3 protein: CASSELAGGPDTQYF. CDR3 DNA, as far as it was read: TGTGCCAGCAGTGAACTAGCGGGGGGTCCAGATACC.

On this clone itself: The read ends 3 residues before the CDR3 terminus; that terminus is restored from the germline J gene. The chain uses TRBV5-1 and TRBJ2-5; 10 bases map to TRBD2. The J segment lost 5 bases and the V segment lost 3 bases, leaving 7 bases of the junction unmatched. Germline CDR1 and CDR2: SGHRS and YFSETQ. The CDR3 spans 15 residues. The CDR3 DNA, read in part, is TGCGCCAGCAGCTCCGCGACTAGCGGGTTTGAGACC. Translating it yields CASSSATSGFET. The full-length CDR3 reads as CASSSATSGFETQYF.

Concerning this clone: Read coverage stops 3 residues before the CDR3 terminus; the germline J gene supplies the remainder. This rearrangement joins TRBV30 to TRBJ2-2; 12 bases line up with TRBD2. This CDR3 region has 15 residues. Germline CDR1 and CDR2: GTSNPN and SVGIG (reference sequence). This chain's CDR3 is CAWSLYGASGRALFF. Partial CDR3 DNA: TGTGCCTGGAGTCTATACGGAGCTAGCGGGAGGGCG.

On this clone: The read ends 3 residues shy of where the CDR3 ends; the end is completed using the germline J gene. This rearrangement joins TRBV5-6 to TRBJ2-7; D might be TRBD2 (6 bases). The CDR3 has 15 residues. Per the germline V gene, CDR1 is SGHDT and CDR2 is YYEEEE. Trimming left V 3 bases short and J 1 base short, with 14 bases between. CDR3 DNA (partial): TGTGCCAGCAGCTCAACGATGCGGGGATCCTACGAG. It is translated as CASSSTMRGSYE. The entire CDR3 protein reads CASSSTMRGSYEQYF.

Note on this clone: Sequencing ends 3 residues short of the CDR3 end; the germline J gene provides the rest. The chain couples TRBV20-1 to TRBJ1-1; 7 bases agree with TRBD1. J gave up 5 bases and V 7 bases, and 10 bases lay outside the gene matches. Germline CDR1 is DFQATT and CDR2 is SNEGSKA (reference sequence). CDR3 length: 13 residues. CDR3: CSGRGTASTEAFF. The part of the CDR3 DNA that was read is TGCAGTGGACGAGGGACAGCCAGTACTGAA.

Remarks on this clone: With the read ending 3 residues before the CDR3 end, the germline J gene is used to fill in that end. This chain uses TRBV5-6 with TRBJ2-5; 7 positions match TRBD2. Per germline, CDR1 SGHDT and CDR2 YYEEEE. CDR3 length: 15 amino acids. V dropped 7 bases and J dropped 3; count of bases not matched to a gene: 12. The chain's CDR3 is CASAPGAGYEETQYF. The part of the CDR3 DNA that was read is TGTGCCAGCGCCCCGGGAGCGGGATACGAAGAGACC.

Worth noting for this clone: The DNA ends 3 residues before the CDR3 does, and the rest of the CDR3 is filled in from the germline J gene. The chain joins TRBV5-1 to TRBJ2-7, with TRBD1 matching 10 bases. Germline V gene lookup returns CDR1 SGHRS and CDR2 YFSETQ. Trimming took 4 bases from V and 2 from J; bases not matched to a gene: 3. The CDR3 has 14 amino acids. CDR3 DNA, as far as it was read: TGCGCCAGCAGCACTGGACAGGGGGCCTACGAG. Translating gives CASSTGQGAYE. The whole CDR3 sequence is CASSTGQGAYEQYF.

Incomplete CDR3 DNA: TGTGCCAGCAGCCCTCCGGGTGTAGCGGGAGTCACAGATACG. This gives the protein CASSPPGVAGVTDT. The CDR3 reads in full as CASSPPGVAGVTDTQYF. The J gene is TRBJ2-3, the V gene TRBV7-6; TRBD2 aligns across 9 bases. Read sequence stops 3 residues before the CDR3 end, and the germline J gene provides the missing end. The trim removed 5 bases at V and 2 bases at J, leaving 11 bases unmatched. The CDR3 sequence is 17 residues long. Per the germline V gene, CDR1 is SGHVS and CDR2 is FNYEAQ.

The sequenced part of the CDR3 DNA is TGTGCCAGTAGTATAGGGGGGGGGCCATATAGCAATCAGCCC. It translates to CASSIGGGPYSNQP. The entire CDR3 protein reads CASSIGGGPYSNQPQHF. This chain links TRBV19 with TRBJ1-5, with D possibly TRBD1 on 6 matching bases. From the germline J gene comes the end of the CDR3, since the read stops 3 residues before it. The germline V gene has CDR1 LNHDA and CDR2 SQIVND (reference sequence). V was shortened by 1 base and J by 0 bases, with 13 bases between the two germline ends. The CDR3 totals 17 residues.

As for this clone: Coverage ceases 3 residues before the CDR3 finishes, and the germline J gene fills in the end. This chain uses TRBV18 with TRBJ2-2; D gene unclear. The V and J ends lost 6 bases and 4 bases respectively, with 15 bases between them. Per the germline V gene, CDR1 is KGHSH and CDR2 is LQKENI. CDR3 size: 15 residues. Here the CDR3 reads CASSQSRSFTGELFF. The CDR3 DNA, read in part, is TGTGCCAGCTCCCAGTCCAGGTCCTTCACCGGGGAG.

For this clone: Read sequence stops 3 residues before the CDR3 end, and the germline J gene provides the missing end. The chain joins TRBV2 to TRBJ2-7, with TRBD1 matching 8 bases. The CDR3 is 12 residues long. Germline CDR1 and CDR2: SNHLY and FYNNEI. Trimming at V came to 5 bases and at J to 4 bases, leaving 1 base not matched to a gene. The sequenced part of the CDR3 DNA is TGTGCCAGCAGTCGGACAGGGTACGAG. It codes for CASSRTGYE. In full, the CDR3 reads CASSRTGYEQYF.

With respect to this clone: Sequencing ends 3 residues short of the CDR3 end; the germline J gene provides the rest. V is TRBV5-1 and J is TRBJ2-3; weak D call: TRBD1 (5 bases). The CDR3 runs to 13 residues. Trimming took off 3 bases at V and 8 bases at J, with 13 bases between the two ends. Germline values: CDR1 SGHRS, CDR2 YFSETQ. The sequenced part of the CDR3 DNA is TGCGCCAGCAGCTCGGTGACAGATTTTACG. This sequence encodes CASSSVTDFT. The full-length CDR3 reads as CASSSVTDFTQYF.

By frequency, this clone is medium-sized. The CDR3 extends 3 residues past the end of the read, so its final part is completed from the germline J gene. The V and J genes are TRBV23-1 and TRBJ2-7; 9 bases line up with TRBD1. TRBV23-1 is an ORF for which the function is uncertain. This CDR3 comprises 14 residues. J was trimmed by 6 bases and V by 5 bases; bases with no gene match: 8. This CDR3 is CASSTGTGFFEQYF. CDR3 bases read: TGCGCCAGCAGTACCGGGACAGGGTTTTTCGAG.

Worth noting for this clone: From the germline J gene comes the end of the CDR3, since the read stops 3 residues before it. J is TRBJ2-5 and V is TRBV20-1; D might be TRBD2 (6 bases). Germline V gene lookup returns CDR1 DFQATT and CDR2 SNEGSKA (reference sequence). V shed 3 bases and J shed 5 bases, with 16 bases lying between them. The CDR3 runs to 14 residues. The CDR3 sequence is CSASWTIGRETQYF. The part of the CDR3 DNA that was read is TGCAGTGCTAGTTGGACTATCGGTCGCGAGACC.

As regards this clone: The read ends 3 residues before the CDR3 terminus; that terminus is restored from the germline J gene. The chain recombines TRBV18 with TRBJ2-7; 10 nucleotides match TRBD2. The CDR3 has 14 residues. The V and J ends lost 2 bases and 3 bases, in that order; junction bases with no gene match: 1. The V gene's germline CDR1 is KGHSH and CDR2 LQKENI. This chain's CDR3 is CASSPSGRVYEQYF. The DNA read from the CDR3 is TGTGCCAGCTCACCAAGCGGGAGGGTCTACGAG.

Notes on this clone: The read terminates 3 residues before the CDR3 end, so the remaining end is supplied by the germline J gene. The chain links TRBV18 to TRBJ2-1; possibly TRBD2 for D (5 bases). Trimming shortened V by 2 bases and J by 6 bases, and 11 bases separated the two germline ends. The CDR3 sequence is 14 residues long. Per germline, CDR1 KGHSH and CDR2 LQKENI. CDR3 DNA, as far as it was read: TGTGCCAGCTCACCAGGCCTAGCTCGCAATGAG. Its protein product is CASSPGLARNE. The complete CDR3 sequence is CASSPGLARNEQFF.

Concerning this clone itself: The CDR3 end lies 3 residues beyond the end of the read and is filled in from the germline J gene. V and J are TRBV19 and TRBJ2-2; D is possibly TRBD2 (6 bases). This CDR3 is built from 12 residues. Germline loops: CDR1 LNHDA, CDR2 SQIVND (reference sequence). This CDR3 is CASSIGARGLFF. The DNA read from the CDR3 is TGTGCCAGTAGTATAGGGGCGCGGGGG.